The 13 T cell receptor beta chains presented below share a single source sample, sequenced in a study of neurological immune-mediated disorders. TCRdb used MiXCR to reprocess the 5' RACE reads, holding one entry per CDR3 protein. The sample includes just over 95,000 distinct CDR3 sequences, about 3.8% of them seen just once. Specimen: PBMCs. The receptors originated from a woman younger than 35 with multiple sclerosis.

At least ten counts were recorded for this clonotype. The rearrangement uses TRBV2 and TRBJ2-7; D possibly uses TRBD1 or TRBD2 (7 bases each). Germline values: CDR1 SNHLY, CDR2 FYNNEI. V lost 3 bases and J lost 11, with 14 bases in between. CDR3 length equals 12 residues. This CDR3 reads CASSEGSGTEYF. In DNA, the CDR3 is TGTGCCAGCAGTGAGGGGAGCGGGACAGAGTACTTC.

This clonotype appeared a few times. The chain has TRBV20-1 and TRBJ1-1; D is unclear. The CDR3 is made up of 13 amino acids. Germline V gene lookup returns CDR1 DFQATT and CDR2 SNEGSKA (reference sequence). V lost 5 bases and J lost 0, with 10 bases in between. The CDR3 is CSALGSMNTEAFF. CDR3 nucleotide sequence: TGCAGTGCTCTCGGTAGTATGAACACTGAAGCTTTCTTT.

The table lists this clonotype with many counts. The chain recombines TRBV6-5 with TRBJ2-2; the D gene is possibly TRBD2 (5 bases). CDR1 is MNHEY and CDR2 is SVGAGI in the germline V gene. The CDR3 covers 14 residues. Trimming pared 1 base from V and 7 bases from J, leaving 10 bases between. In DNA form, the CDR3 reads TGTGCCAGCAGTTACTTCGACGGAGGCGGGGAGCTGTTTTTT. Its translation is CASSYFDGGGELFF.

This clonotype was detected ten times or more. The CDR3 protein is CASSKNNQETQYF. For the CDR3, the DNA is TGTGCCAGCAGTAAAAACAACCAAGAGACCCAGTACTTC. The J gene is TRBJ2-5, the V gene TRBV12-3 or TRBV12-4; D unresolved. The V end was cut by 5 bases, the J end by 0 bases, with 7 bases between. This CDR3 spans 13 amino acids.

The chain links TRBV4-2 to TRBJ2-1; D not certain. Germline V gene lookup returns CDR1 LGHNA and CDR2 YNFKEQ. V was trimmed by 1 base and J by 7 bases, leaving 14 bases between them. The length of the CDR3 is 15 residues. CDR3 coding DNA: TGTGCCAGCAGCCAAGGACCCGCCGGAGAGAATGAGCAGTTCTTC. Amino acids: CASSQGPAGENEQFF.

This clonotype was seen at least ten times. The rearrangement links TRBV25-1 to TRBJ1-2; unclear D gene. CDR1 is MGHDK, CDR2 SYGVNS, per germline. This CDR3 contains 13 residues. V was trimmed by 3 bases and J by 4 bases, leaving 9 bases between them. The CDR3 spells CASSDMGSYGYTF. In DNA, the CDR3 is TGTGCCAGCAGTGACATGGGGTCCTATGGCTACACCTTC.

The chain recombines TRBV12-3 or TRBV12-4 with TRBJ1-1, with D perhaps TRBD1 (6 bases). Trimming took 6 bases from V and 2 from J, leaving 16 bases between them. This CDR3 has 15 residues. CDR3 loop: CASRLRQVLNTEAFF. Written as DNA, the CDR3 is TGTGCCAGCAGGCTTCGACAGGTCCTAAACACTGAAGCTTTCTTT.

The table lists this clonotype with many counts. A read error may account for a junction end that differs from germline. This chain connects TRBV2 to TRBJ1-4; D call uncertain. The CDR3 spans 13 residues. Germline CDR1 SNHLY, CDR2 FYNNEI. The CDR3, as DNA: TGTGCCAACAGTCCCGTGACTAATGAAAAACTGTTTTTT. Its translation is CANSPVTNEKLFF. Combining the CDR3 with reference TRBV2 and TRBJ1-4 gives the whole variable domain EPEVTQTPSHQVTQMGQEVILRCVPISNHLYFYWYRQILGQKVEFLVSFYNNEISEKSEIFDDQFSVERPDGSNFTLKIRSTKLEDSAMYFCANSPVTNEKLFFGSGTQLSVL.

Here the CDR3 DNA reads TGTGCCAGCAGCGGGCATATGAACACTGAAGCTTTCTTT. It yields the protein CASSGHMNTEAFF. The chain combines TRBV21-1 with TRBJ1-1. TRBV21-1 is a documented pseudogene. The CDR3 covers 13 residues.

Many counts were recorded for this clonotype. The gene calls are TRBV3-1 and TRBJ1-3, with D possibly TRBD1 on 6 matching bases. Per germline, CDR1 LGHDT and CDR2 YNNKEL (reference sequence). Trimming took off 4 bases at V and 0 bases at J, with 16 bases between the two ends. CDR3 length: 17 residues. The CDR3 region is CASSPKGQGSSGNTIYF. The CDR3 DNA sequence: TGTGCCAGCAGCCCTAAAGGGCAGGGGAGCTCTGGAAACACCATATATTTT.

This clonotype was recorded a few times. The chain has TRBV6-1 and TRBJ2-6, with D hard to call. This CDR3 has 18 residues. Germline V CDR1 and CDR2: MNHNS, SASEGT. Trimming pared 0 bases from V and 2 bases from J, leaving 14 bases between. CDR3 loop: CASSEASDRRTGANVLTF. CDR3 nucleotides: TGTGCCAGCAGTGAAGCGAGCGACCGACGGACTGGGGCCAACGTCCTGACTTTC.

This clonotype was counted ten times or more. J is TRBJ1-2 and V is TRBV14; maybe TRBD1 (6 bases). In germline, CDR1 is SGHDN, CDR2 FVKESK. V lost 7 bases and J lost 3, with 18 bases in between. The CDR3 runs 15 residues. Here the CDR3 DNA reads TGTGCCAGCACCACGGGGCGGGGGGCTCACTATGGCTACACCTTC. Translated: CASTTGRGAHYGYTF. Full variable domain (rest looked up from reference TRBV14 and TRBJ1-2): EAGVTQFPSHSVIEKGQTVTLRCDPISGHDNLYWYRRVMGKEIKFLLHFVKESKQDESGMPNNRFLAERTGGTYSTLKVQPAELEDSGVYFCASTTGRGAHYGYTFGSGTRLTVV.

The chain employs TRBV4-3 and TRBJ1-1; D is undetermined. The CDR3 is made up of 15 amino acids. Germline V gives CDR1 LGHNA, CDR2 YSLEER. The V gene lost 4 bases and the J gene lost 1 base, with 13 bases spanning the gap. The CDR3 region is CASSPGSEGNTEAFF. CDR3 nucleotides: TGCGCCAGCAGCCCAGGCTCGGAGGGGAACACTGAAGCTTTCTTT.